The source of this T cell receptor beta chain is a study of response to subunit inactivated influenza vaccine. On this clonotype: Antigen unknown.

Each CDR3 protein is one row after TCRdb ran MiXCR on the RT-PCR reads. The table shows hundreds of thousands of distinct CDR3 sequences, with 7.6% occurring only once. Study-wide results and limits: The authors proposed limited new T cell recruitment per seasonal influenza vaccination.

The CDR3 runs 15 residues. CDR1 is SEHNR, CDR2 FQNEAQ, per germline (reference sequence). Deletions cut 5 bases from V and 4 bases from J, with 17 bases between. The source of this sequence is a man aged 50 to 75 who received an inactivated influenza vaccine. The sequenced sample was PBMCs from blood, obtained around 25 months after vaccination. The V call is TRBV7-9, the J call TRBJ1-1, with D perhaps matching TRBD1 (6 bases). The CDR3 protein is CASSPREGGSTEAFF. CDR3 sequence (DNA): TGTGCCAGCAGCCCCCGTGAGGGGGGGAGCACTGAAGCTTTCTTT.